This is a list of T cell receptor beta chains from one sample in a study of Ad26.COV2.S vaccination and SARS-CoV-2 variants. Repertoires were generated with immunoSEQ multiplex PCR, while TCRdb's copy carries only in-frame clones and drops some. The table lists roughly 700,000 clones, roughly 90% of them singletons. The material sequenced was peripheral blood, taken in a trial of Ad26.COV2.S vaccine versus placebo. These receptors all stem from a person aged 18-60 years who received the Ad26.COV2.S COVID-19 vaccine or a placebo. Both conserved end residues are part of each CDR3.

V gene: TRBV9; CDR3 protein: CASSVDPAGNTEAFF
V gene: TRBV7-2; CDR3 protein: CASSLSRGSRDGSGNTIYF
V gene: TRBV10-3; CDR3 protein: CAIALRDRGNEQYF
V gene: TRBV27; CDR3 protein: CASSFREPYEQYF
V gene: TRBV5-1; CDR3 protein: CASRQRTDFSYEQYF
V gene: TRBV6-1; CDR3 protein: CASSEFGGTNYGYTF
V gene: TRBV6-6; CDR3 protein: CASSYSRDRPQETQYF
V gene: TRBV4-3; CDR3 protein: CASSQDRAGRNTIYF
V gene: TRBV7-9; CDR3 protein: CASSLAPAGTGVNSPLHF
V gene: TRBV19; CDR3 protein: CASSEILAQRNTQYF
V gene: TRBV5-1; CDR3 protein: CASSFNRLNTEAFF
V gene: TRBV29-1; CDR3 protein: CSVDGQGGVAGIQYF
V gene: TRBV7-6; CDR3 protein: CASNPSASHNEQFF